The T cell receptor beta chain described here comes from a study of shared clonotypes between healthy human individuals. Looking at the study overall: CD4 naive and memory got three plates each, CD8 naive two, CD8 memory one.

Germline CDR1 is MNHNS and CDR2 is SASEGT. CDR3 size: 13 residues. J lost 3 bases, V lost 4 bases, and 3 bases had no gene match. At a deep level, the assay was run. In the study's own analysis: Owing to the provision of junction-only sequences devoid of quality scores by immunoSEQ, filtering differed. Here immunoSEQ multiplex PCR was the method, and the copy in TCRdb shows in-frame clones only, minus some. V and J calls and clone size are copied from that table; D and trimming were computed from the DNA. This repertoire shows 2 million to 2.5 million clones, approximately 95% found once; its top ten account for approximately 0.13%.

This receptor was obtained from a man between 18 and 35 years old in good health. This rearrangement joins TRBV6-1 to TRBJ2-7; 7 positions match TRBD1. The sequenced sample was naive CD4+ T cells sorted from blood. Indicated subset: CD45RA+ positively selected. Here the CDR3 reads CASSVGQIYEQYF. The CDR3 nucleotides read TGTGCCAGCAGTGTGGGACAGATCTACGAGCAGTACTTC.